Listed here are 22 T cell receptor beta chains from one sample, sequenced in a study of post-analysis software for immune sequencing data (dated by TCRdb to 2014 to 2015). Their antigens remain unidentified. The paper's findings and limits, for the study overall: Patients showed significantly higher frequencies than controls for five TRBV segments, among them TRBV5-6, TRBV5-1 and TRBV20-1.

Library preparation used PCR. The listed sequencing device is Illumina HiSeq 2500. To reduce PCR and sequencing biases, unique molecular identifiers were incorporated into the TCR beta cDNA libraries. TCRdb reworked the public reads: Q25 trimming with fastp, MiXCR clone assembly, productive beta chains retained. Rows merge per CDR3 protein into single entries with the most common DNA and genes. The sample profile shows 550,000 to 700,000 distinct CDR3 sequences; about 44% of them were found once. Over 1.5% of the sample lies in the top ten. Material for sequencing was blood. The origin of the receptors is a girl aged 5 to 17 with multiple sclerosis.

The chain uses TRBV12-3 or TRBV12-4 and TRBJ2-1; a weak D match, TRBD2 (6 bases). With 6 bases removed from V and 0 bases from J, the gap between germline ends came to 15 bases. This CDR3 has 16 amino acids. The DNA of the CDR3 is TGTGCCAGCAGCCTGGGACTGTCGAGCTCCTACAATGAGCAGTTCTTC. This gives the protein CASSLGLSSSYNEQFF.

This clonotype was detected many times. The chain uses TRBV12-3 or TRBV12-4 and TRBJ1-5, with D hard to call. The CDR3 extends over 13 amino acids. V gave up 4 bases and J gave up 1 base, with 5 bases separating them. The CDR3 DNA sequence: TGTGCCAGCAGTTCGGCGAGCAATCAGCCCCAGCATTTT. It specifies CASSSASNQPQHF.

This clonotype was observed a few times. The chain carries TRBV12-3 or TRBV12-4 and TRBJ1-2; no reliable D call. The V end was cut by 8 bases, the J end by 4 bases, with 14 bases between. This CDR3 is 13 amino acids long. The CDR3 DNA reads as TGTGCCAGCTCTTCCGGGCCCCCCTATGGCTACACCTTC. It codes for CASSSGPPYGYTF.

This clonotype was counted only a few times. The chain recombines TRBV11-2 with TRBJ1-1; D unclear. This CDR3 has 14 amino acids. From germline, CDR1 is SGHAT and CDR2 FQNNGV. Trimming shortened V by 0 bases and J by 4 bases, and 9 bases separated the two germline ends. CDR3 in DNA: TGTGCCAGCAGCTTAGATCCGGGGAGCACTGAAGCTTTCTTT. It specifies CASSLDPGSTEAFF.

The V gene is TRBV12-3 or TRBV12-4, the J gene TRBJ2-3, with D unresolved. This CDR3 is 15 amino acids long. V dropped 3 bases and J dropped 0 bases, with 10 bases sitting between them. CDR3 in DNA: TGTGCCAGCAGTTTTGGTACAGTTAGCACAGATACGCAGTATTTT. Residues: CASSFGTVSTDTQYF.

The V gene is TRBV3-1, the J gene TRBJ2-7; 9 positions match TRBD1. Germline V gives CDR1 LGHDT, CDR2 YNNKEL (reference sequence). V lost 2 bases, J lost 2 bases, and 7 bases stayed unmatched. This CDR3 comprises 16 residues. The DNA for the CDR3 is TGTGCCAGCAGCCAAAGAGGACAGGGGTCTACCTACGAGCAGTACTTC. Amino acid sequence: CASSQRGQGSTYEQYF.

This clonotype came up a few times. The chain joins TRBV7-6 to TRBJ2-1; 10 nucleotides agree with TRBD2. The germline gives CDR1 SGHVS, CDR2 FNYEAQ. V dropped 5 bases and J dropped 3; count of bases not matched to a gene: 7. This CDR3 is 16 amino acids long. CDR3 sequence reads: CASSPSRTSGYNEQFF. DNA of the CDR3: TGTGCCAGCAGCCCCTCAAGGACTAGCGGCTACAATGAGCAGTTCTTC. Drawing the rest from reference TRBV7-6 and TRBJ2-1, the complete variable domain is GAGVSQSPRYKVTKRGQDVALRCDPISGHVSLYWYRQALGQGPEFLTYFNYEAQQDKSGLPNDRFSAERPEGSISTLTIQRTEQRDSAMYRCASSPSRTSGYNEQFFGPGTRLTVL.

This clonotype was seen only a few times. The chain uses TRBV7-9 and TRBJ2-7; weak D call: TRBD1 (5 bases). Germline assignment: CDR1 SEHNR and CDR2 FQNEAQ (reference sequence). The V gene lost 4 bases and the J gene lost 3 bases, with 10 bases spanning the gap. This CDR3 spans 13 amino acids. The chain's CDR3 is CASSSSDSYEQYF. In nucleotides, the CDR3 is TGTGCCAGCAGCTCTTCCGACAGCTACGAGCAGTACTTC. Complete variable domain (other parts from reference TRBV7-9 and TRBJ2-7): DTGVSQNPRHKITKRGQNVTFRCDPISEHNRLYWYRQTLGQGPEFLTYFQNEAQLEKSRLLSDRFSAERPKGSFSTLEIQRTEQGDSAMYLCASSSSDSYEQYFGPGTRLTVT.

The gene calls are TRBV12-3 or TRBV12-4 and TRBJ2-1; TRBD1 might be the D (5 bases). Trimming stripped 3 bases from V and 13 bases from J, with 16 bases between. The CDR3 has 13 amino acids. Here the CDR3 DNA reads TGTGCCAGCAGTTTCTGGACATCCCGGATCCAGTTCTTC. Translated, it gives CASSFWTSRIQFF.

This clonotype was seen a handful of times. This sequence joins TRBV3-1 and TRBJ1-1, with 9 positions matching TRBD1. From germline, CDR1 is LGHDT and CDR2 YNNKEL (reference sequence). This CDR3 is 15 amino acids long. The V gene end was trimmed by 0 bases and the J gene end by 5 bases; junction bases not matched to a gene: 4. The CDR3 here is CASSQDGQGFTEAFF. The CDR3 region has the DNA TGTGCCAGCAGCCAAGATGGACAGGGGTTTACTGAAGCTTTCTTT.

V and J are TRBV5-5 and TRBJ2-4; unclear D gene. Germline CDR1 SGHKS, CDR2 YYEKEE (reference sequence). Trimming removed 1 base from V and 8 bases from J, with 13 bases in between. The length of the CDR3 is 14 residues. DNA of the CDR3: TGTGCCAGCAGCTTGTCACAGCTAACGGACATTCAGTACTTC. This codes for CASSLSQLTDIQYF.

In its sample, this clonotype was seen once. V is TRBV10-3 and J is TRBJ2-3, with D unresolved. CDR1 ENHRY and CDR2 SYGVKD come from the germline V gene. The V gene lost 10 bases and the J gene lost 7 bases, with 15 bases spanning the gap. The CDR3 spans 12 residues. The CDR3 DNA reads as TGTGCCAGCAGAGACCTCATCAATACGCAGTATTTT. Protein product: CASRDLINTQYF.

V gene TRBV5-1 combines with J gene TRBJ2-7; 15 positions agree with TRBD2. Germline CDR1 and CDR2: SGHRS and YFSETQ. This CDR3 spans 15 amino acids. V lost 2 bases, J lost 6 bases, and 3 bases stayed unmatched. The CDR3 bases are TGCGCCAGCAGCTTCACGGGACTAGCGGGAGGCGAGCAGTACTTC. It encodes CASSFTGLAGGEQYF.

This chain uses TRBV7-9 with TRBJ2-2; D unclear. The CDR3 loop spans 14 amino acids. Trimming took off 5 bases at V and 4 bases at J, with 11 bases between the two ends. Germline lookup yields CDR1 SEHNR and CDR2 FQNEAQ (reference sequence). The CDR3 DNA follows: TGTGCCAGCAGCATTAATTACGGCACCGGGGAGCTGTTTTTT. Amino acids: CASSINYGTGELFF.

The chain has TRBV3-1 and TRBJ1-2, with 11 bases fitting TRBD1. The CDR3 loop spans 16 amino acids. V dropped 4 bases and J dropped 7; count of bases not matched to a gene: 11. Germline CDR1 and CDR2: LGHDT and YNNKEL (reference sequence). In DNA, the CDR3 is TGTGCCAGCAGCCGTAGGACAGGGGGCGTAAATTTTGGCTACACCTTC. Its translation is CASSRRTGGVNFGYTF.

The chain joins TRBV20-1 to TRBJ2-5, with D possibly TRBD1 on 6 matching bases. The J call may be in error: the DNA end matches TRBJ2-7 better. The germline CDR1 and CDR2 sequences are DFQATT and SNEGSKA (reference sequence). The CDR3 length is 16 residues. The CDR3 DNA reads TGCAGTGCCCAAGGGTCCAGGGGCAAAGGGATCTACGAGCAGTACTTC. The encoded protein is CSAQGSRGKGIYEQYF.

CDR3 sequence reads: CASSFQGTAYEQYF. DNA of the CDR3: TGTGCCAGCAGCTTCCAGGGGACAGCCTACGAGCAGTACTTC. This sequence joins TRBV7-2 and TRBJ2-7, with 7 bases identical to TRBD1. Germline V gene data show CDR1 as SGHTA and CDR2 as FQGNSA. The CDR3 totals 14 residues. Unmatched junction bases numbered 4, after V lost 3 bases and J lost 2 bases.

The chain couples TRBV20-1 to TRBJ2-4, with 7 bases fitting TRBD2. The germline gives CDR1 DFQATT, CDR2 SNEGSKA (reference sequence). The CDR3 covers 17 residues. V dropped 5 bases and J dropped 1; count of bases not matched to a gene: 14. The CDR3 reads CSAGGLAGVEAKNIQYF. Here the CDR3 DNA reads TGCAGTGCTGGGGGACTGGCGGGAGTTGAGGCCAAAAACATTCAGTACTTC.

A few counts support this clonotype. The chain recombines TRBV6-7 with TRBJ2-4; D possibly corresponds to TRBD2 (5 bases). TRBV6-7 is an ORF, with its function uncertain. With 7 bases removed from V and 0 bases from J, the gap between germline ends came to 25 bases. The CDR3 contains 19 residues. CDR3 nucleotides: TGTGCCAGCAACTCTCGGGGTAGAAACAACCACGAAGCCAAAAACATTCAGTACTTC. Translating it yields CASNSRGRNNHEAKNIQYF.

This clonotype was counted once. With a much larger clone just one base away, this may be a read error. The V and J genes are TRBV27 and TRBJ2-7, with a tentative D call TRBD1 (6 bases). CDR3 length equals 16 residues. Trimming removed 7 bases at V and 2 bases at J, with 21 bases between. Germline assignment: CDR1 MNHEY and CDR2 SMNVEV (reference sequence). CDR3 amino acids: CASTSSWGRGAYEQYF. The CDR3 nucleotides read TGTGCCAGCACTTCAAGCTGGGGCAGGGGCGCCTACGAGCAGTACTTC.

The CDR3 DNA sequence: TGCGCCAGCAGCCAAAGGAGGGGAGAAGCTTTCTTT. It specifies CASSQRRGEAFF. V and J are TRBV4-1 and TRBJ1-1; TRBD1 might be the D (5 bases). There are 12 residues in the CDR3. Germline CDR1 MGHRA, CDR2 YSYEKL. Trimming removed 2 bases from V and 8 bases from J, with 9 bases in between.

In this sample, this clonotype turned up a few times. The V call is TRBV29-1, the J call TRBJ1-2, with D possibly TRBD1 on 5 matching bases. This CDR3 is 11 amino acids long. Germline values: CDR1 SQVTM, CDR2 ANQGSEA. Trimming took off 4 bases at V and 6 bases at J, with 9 bases between the two ends. CDR3 sequence: CSVGRENGYTF. Written as DNA, the CDR3 is TGCAGCGTTGGCAGGGAAAATGGCTACACCTTC.